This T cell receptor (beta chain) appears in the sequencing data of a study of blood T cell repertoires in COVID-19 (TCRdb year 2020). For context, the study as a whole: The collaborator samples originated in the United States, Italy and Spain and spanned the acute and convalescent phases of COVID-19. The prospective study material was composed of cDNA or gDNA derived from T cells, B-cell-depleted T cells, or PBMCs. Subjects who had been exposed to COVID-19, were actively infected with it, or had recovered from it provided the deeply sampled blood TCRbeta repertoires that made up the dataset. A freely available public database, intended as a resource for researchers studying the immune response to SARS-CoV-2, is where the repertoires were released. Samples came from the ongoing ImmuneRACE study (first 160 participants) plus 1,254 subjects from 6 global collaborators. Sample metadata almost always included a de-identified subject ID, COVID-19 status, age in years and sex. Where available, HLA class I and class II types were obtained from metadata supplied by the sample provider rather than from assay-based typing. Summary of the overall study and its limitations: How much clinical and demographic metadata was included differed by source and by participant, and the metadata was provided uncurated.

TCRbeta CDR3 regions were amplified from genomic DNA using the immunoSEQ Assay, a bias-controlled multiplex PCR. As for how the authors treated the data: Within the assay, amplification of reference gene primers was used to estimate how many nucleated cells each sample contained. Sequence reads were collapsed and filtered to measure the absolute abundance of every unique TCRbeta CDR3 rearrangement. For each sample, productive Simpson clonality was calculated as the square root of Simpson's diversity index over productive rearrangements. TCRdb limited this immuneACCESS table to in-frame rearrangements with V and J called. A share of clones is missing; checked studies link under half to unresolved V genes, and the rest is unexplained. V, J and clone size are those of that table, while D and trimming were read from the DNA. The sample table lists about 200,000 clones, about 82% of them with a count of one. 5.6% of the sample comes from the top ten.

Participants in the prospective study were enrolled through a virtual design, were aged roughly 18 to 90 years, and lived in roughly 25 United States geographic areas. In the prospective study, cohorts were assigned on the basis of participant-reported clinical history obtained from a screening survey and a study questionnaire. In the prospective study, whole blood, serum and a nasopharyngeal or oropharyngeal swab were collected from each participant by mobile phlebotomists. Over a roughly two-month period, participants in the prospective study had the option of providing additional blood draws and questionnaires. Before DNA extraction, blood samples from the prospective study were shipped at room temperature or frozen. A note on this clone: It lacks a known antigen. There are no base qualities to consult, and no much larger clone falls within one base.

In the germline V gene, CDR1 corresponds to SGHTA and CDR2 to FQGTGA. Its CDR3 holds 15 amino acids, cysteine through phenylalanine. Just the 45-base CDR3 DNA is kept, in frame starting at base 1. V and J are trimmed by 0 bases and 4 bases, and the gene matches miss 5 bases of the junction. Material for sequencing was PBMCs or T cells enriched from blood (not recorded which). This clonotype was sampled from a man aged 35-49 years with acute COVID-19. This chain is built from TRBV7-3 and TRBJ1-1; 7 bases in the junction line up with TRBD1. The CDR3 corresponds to CASSLTGAGGTEAFF. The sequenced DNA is TGTGCCAGCAGCTTAACAGGGGCAGGGGGCACTGAAGCTTTCTTT.